Shown below are 10 T cell receptor beta chains from a single sample sequenced in a study of T-cell reconstitution after alpha-beta-depleted transplantation in children. Unique molecular identifiers were incorporated into the prepared TCRbeta library. Each CDR3 protein gets one entry after TCRdb re-called the PCR reads with MiXCR. The sample lists about 640,000 distinct CDR3 sequences; roughly 17% were seen once. The source was PBMCs from the stem cell graft donor, collected from the stem cell graft. The receptors here all came from a human donor who donated a stem cell graft to a child with acute myeloid leukemia.

This clonotype showed up many times. The V gene is TRBV20-1, the J gene TRBJ1-1; D unresolved. The V end lost 3 bases, the J end lost 6 bases, and 14 bases lay between the germline ends. This CDR3 has 13 residues. Germline loops: CDR1 DFQATT, CDR2 SNEGSKA (reference sequence). Written as DNA, the CDR3 is TGCAGTGCTAGGGCCCTCAGAGGATCTGAAGCTTTCTTT. Protein sequence: CSARALRGSEAFF.

This clonotype was found a few times. V and J are TRBV7-9 and TRBJ2-6, with 8 positions matching TRBD1. The CDR3 spans 14 residues. J gave up 0 bases and V 11 bases, and 3 bases lay outside the gene matches. CDR1 is SEHNR and CDR2 is FQNEAQ in the germline V gene (reference sequence). CDR3 sequence reads: CAGQGSSGANVLTF. CDR3 in DNA: TGTGCCGGACAGGGTTCCTCTGGGGCCAACGTCCTGACTTTC.

The gene calls are TRBV7-7 and TRBJ2-2; a possible D gene is TRBD2 (6 bases). CDR3 size: 15 residues. Trimming removed 5 bases from V and 7 bases from J, with 17 bases in between. CDR1 is SSHAT, CDR2 FNYEAQ, per germline (reference sequence). The CDR3 bases are TGTGCCAGCAGCCCCAACGCGGGGACCAGCGGGGAGCTGTTTTTT. It specifies CASSPNAGTSGELFF.

This clonotype was found many times. The chain joins TRBV6-6 to TRBJ1-5; D gene unclear. Per germline, CDR1 MNHNY and CDR2 SVGAGI (reference sequence). The V end lost 6 bases, the J end lost 8 bases, and 8 bases lay between the germline ends. This CDR3 comprises 11 residues. The CDR3 protein is CASRSSKPQHF. The CDR3 region has the DNA TGTGCCAGCAGGAGCAGCAAGCCCCAGCATTTT.

This clonotype occurred a few times. The V call is TRBV7-2, the J call TRBJ2-3; 11 positions match TRBD2. CDR1 is SGHTA and CDR2 is FQGNSA in the germline V gene. The CDR3 loop spans 14 amino acids. V gave up 3 bases and J gave up 6 bases; unmatched junction bases: 2. The CDR3: CASSFGLAGDTQYF. CDR3 nucleotides: TGTGCCAGCAGCTTTGGACTAGCGGGCGATACGCAGTATTTT. The full variable domain, with the rest looked up from reference TRBV7-2 and TRBJ2-3, is GAGVSQSPSNKVTEKGKDVELRCDPISGHTALYWYRQSLGQGLEFLIYFQGNSAPDKSGLPSDRFSAERTGGSVSTLTIQRTQQEDSAVYLCASSFGLAGDTQYFGPGTRLTVL.

Many counts were recorded for this clonotype. This chain links TRBV12-3 or TRBV12-4 with TRBJ1-1; D is ambiguous. Trimming took 3 bases from V and 0 from J, leaving 2 bases between them. The CDR3 sequence is 12 residues long. In DNA form, the CDR3 reads TGTGCCAGCAGTTTTATGAACACTGAAGCTTTCTTT. Encoded protein: CASSFMNTEAFF.

Turning to this clonotype: A much larger clone differs from this one at a single base, so this may be a read error. The rearrangement uses TRBV12-3 or TRBV12-4 and TRBJ1-3; possible D gene TRBD1, 6 bases. V was cut by 10 bases and J by 8 bases, with 24 bases left in between. The CDR3 length is 15 residues. The CDR3 nucleotides are TGTGCCACCAGCCCCCGGGGGGCCCATCGGGACACCATATATTTT. It translates to CATSPRGAHRDTIYF.

The chain is built from TRBV7-3 and TRBJ2-1, with D unresolved. The V end lost 2 bases, the J end lost 7 bases, and 12 bases lay between the germline ends. The CDR3 runs to 14 residues. CDR1 is SGHTA and CDR2 is FQGTGA in the germline V gene. The CDR3 DNA is TGTGCCAGCAGCTTAGTGGGCCGAGATAATGAGCAGTTCTTC. Protein sequence: CASSLVGRDNEQFF.

This clonotype was seen many times. J is TRBJ2-7 and V is TRBV20-1, with 7 bases aligning to TRBD2. The ends lost 5 bases at V and 2 bases at J; junction bases unmatched: 12. Germline V gene sequence: CDR1 DFQATT, CDR2 SNEGSKA (reference sequence). The CDR3 loop spans 15 amino acids. The CDR3 spells CSALSQNREAYEQYF. DNA of the CDR3: TGCAGTGCTCTCTCTCAAAACCGGGAGGCCTACGAGCAGTACTTC.

This clonotype was detected ten times or more. The J gene is TRBJ2-7, the V gene TRBV20-1, with 7 bases fitting TRBD2. Germline V lookup: CDR1 DFQATT, CDR2 SNEGSKA (reference sequence). CDR3 length equals 14 residues. The junction had 9 bases not matched to a gene; V was cut back by 6 bases and J by 1 base. The CDR3: CSAKLTAGSYEQYF. The CDR3 nucleotides are TGCAGTGCCAAGCTAACAGCGGGGTCCTACGAGCAGTACTTC.